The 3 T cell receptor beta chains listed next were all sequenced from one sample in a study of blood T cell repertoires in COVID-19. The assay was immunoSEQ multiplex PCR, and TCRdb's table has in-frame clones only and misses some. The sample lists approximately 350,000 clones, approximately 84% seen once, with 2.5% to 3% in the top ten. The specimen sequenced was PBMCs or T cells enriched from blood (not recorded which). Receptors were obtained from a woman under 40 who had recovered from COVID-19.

In DNA form, the CDR3 reads TGTGCCAGCAGCCGAAATGTACAGGGAGTTTCACCCCTCCACTTT. Residues: CASSRNVQGVSPLHF. The chain links TRBV6-5 to TRBJ1-6, with a tentative D call TRBD1 (6 bases). CDR3 size: 15 residues. Trimming shortened V by 6 bases and J by 9 bases, and 18 bases separated the two germline ends. From germline, CDR1 is MNHEY and CDR2 SVGAGI.

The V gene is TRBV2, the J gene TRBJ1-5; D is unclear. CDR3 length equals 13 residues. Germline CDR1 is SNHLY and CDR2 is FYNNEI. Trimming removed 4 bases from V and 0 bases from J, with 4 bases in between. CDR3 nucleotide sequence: TGTGCCAGCAGTGTTAATAGCAATCAGCCCCAGCATTTT. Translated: CASSVNSNQPQHF.

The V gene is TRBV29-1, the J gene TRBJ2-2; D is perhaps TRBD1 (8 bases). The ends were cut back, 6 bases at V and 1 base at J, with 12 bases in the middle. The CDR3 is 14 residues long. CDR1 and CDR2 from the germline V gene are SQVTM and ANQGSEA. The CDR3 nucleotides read TGCAGCGTCGGGGGGACAGGGAACACCGGGGAGCTGTTTTTT. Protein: CSVGGTGNTGELFF.